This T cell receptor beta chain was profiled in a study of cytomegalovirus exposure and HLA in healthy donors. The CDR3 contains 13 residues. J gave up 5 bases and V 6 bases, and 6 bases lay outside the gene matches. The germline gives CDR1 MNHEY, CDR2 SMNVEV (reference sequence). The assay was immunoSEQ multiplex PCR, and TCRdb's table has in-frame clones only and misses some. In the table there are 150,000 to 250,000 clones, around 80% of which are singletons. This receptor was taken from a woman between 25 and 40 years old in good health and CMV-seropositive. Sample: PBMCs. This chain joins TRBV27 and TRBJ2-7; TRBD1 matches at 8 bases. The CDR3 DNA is TGTGCCAGCAGCGGACAGGGTGGCCACGAGCAGTACTTC. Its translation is CASSGQGGHEQYF.